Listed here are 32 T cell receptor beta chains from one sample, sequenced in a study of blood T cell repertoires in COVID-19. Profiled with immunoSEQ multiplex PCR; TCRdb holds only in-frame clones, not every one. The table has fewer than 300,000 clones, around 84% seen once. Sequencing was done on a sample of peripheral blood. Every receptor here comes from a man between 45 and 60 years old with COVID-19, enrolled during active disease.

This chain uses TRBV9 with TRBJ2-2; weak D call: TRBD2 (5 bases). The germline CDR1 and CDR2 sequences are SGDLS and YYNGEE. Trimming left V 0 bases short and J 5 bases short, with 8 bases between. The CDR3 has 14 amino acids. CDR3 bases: TGTGCCAGCAGCGTAGGGGGAGTGACCGGGGAGCTGTTTTTT. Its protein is CASSVGGVTGELFF.

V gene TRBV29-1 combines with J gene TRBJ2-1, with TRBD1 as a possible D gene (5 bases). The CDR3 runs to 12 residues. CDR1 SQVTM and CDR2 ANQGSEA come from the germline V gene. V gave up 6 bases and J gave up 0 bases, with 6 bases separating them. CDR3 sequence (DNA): TGCAGCGTCGACAGCTCCTACAATGAGCAGTTCTTC. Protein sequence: CSVDSSYNEQFF.

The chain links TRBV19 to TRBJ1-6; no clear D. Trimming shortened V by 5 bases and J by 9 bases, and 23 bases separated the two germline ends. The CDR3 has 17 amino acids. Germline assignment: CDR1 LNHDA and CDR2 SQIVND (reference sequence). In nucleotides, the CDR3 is TGTGCCAGTAGTCTCCCTCGGAGGAGCCAGGAGAGTTCACCCCTCCACTTT. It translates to CASSLPRRSQESSPLHF.

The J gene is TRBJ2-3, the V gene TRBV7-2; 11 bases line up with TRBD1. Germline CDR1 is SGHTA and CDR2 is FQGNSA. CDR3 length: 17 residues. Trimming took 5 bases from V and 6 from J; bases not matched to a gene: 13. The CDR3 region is CASSKGQGARDGDTQYF. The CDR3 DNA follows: TGTGCCAGCAGCAAAGGACAGGGGGCGCGTGATGGGGATACGCAGTATTTT.

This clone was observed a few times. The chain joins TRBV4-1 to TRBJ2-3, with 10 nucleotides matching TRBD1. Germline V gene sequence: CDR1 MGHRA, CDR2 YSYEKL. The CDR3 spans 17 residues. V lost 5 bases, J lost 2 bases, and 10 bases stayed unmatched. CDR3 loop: CASSGDRGFSDTDTQYF. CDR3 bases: TGCGCCAGCAGCGGGGACAGGGGTTTTTCAGACACAGATACGCAGTATTTT.

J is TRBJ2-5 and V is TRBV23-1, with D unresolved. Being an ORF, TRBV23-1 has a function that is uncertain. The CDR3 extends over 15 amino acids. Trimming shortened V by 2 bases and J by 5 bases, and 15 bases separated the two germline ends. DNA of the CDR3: TGCGCCAGCAGTCAAGAGAGCCCGAAAAAGGAGACCCAGTACTTC. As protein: CASSQESPKKETQYF.

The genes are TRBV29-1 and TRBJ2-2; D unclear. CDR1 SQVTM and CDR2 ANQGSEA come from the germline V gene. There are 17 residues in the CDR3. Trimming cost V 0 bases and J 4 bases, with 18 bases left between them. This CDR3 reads CSVEERHANSFTGELFF. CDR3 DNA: TGCAGCGTTGAAGAACGACACGCGAACTCCTTCACCGGGGAGCTGTTTTTT.

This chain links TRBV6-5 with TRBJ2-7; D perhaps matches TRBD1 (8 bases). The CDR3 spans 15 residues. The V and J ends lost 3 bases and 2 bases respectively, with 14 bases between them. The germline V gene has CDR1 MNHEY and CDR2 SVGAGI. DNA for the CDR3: TGTGCCAGCAGTTATACAGGGGGACTAACCTACGAGCAGTACTTC. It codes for CASSYTGGLTYEQYF.

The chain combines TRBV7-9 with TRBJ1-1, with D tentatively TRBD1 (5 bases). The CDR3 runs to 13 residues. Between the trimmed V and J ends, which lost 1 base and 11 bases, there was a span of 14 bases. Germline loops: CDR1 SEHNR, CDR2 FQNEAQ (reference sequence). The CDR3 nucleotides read TGTGCCAGCAGCTTAGACGAAGGGGTGAGTGCTTTCTTT. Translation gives CASSLDEGVSAFF.

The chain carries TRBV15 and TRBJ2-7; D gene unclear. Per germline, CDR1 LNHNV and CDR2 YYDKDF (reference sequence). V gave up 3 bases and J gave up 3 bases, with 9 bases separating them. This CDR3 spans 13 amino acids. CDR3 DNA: TGTGCCACCAGCAGTCACCCCGGCTACGAGCAGTACTTC. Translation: CATSSHPGYEQYF.

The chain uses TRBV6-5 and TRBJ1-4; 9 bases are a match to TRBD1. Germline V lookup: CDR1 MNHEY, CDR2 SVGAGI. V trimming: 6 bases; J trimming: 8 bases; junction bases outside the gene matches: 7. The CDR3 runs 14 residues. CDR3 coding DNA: TGTGCCAGCAGCCCAGGACAGGGGAGGGAAAAACTGTTTTTT. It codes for CASSPGQGREKLFF.

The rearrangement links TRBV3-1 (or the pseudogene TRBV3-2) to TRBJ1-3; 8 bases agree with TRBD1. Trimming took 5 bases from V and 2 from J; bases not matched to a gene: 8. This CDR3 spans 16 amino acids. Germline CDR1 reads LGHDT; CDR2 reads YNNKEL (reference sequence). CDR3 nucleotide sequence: TGTGCCAGCAGCGACTCGTCAGGGGGCCCTGGAAACACCATATATTTT. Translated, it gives CASSDSSGGPGNTIYF.

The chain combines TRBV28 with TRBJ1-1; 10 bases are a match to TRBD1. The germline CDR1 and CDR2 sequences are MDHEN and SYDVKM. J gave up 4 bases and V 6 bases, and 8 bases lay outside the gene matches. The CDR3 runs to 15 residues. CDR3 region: CASRHRTGGPTEAFF. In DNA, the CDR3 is TGTGCCAGCAGACATCGGACAGGGGGGCCCACTGAAGCTTTCTTT.

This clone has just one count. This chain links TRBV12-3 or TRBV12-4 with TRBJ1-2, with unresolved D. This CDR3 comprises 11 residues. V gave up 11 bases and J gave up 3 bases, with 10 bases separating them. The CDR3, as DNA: TGTGCCTGTTTGGCAGACTATGGCTACACCTTC. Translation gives CACLADYGYTF.

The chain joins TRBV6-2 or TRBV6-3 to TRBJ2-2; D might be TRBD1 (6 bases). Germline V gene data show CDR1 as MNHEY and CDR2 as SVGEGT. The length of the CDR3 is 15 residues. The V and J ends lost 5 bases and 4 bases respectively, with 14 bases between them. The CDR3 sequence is CASSRLGAVTGELFF. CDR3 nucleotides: TGTGCCAGCAGTAGGCTGGGGGCGGTCACCGGGGAGCTGTTTTTT.

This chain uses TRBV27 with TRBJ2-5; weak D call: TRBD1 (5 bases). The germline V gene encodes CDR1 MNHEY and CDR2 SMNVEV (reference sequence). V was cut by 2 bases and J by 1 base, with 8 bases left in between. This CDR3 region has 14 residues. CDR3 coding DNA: TGTGCCAGCAGTTTAGTAGGGGTCCAAGAGACCCAGTACTTC. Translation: CASSLVGVQETQYF.

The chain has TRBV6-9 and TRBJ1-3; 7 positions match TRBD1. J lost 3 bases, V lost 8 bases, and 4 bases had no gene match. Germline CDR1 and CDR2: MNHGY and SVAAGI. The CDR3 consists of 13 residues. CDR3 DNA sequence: TGTGCCAGCCCGGACAGGTTTGGAAACACCATATATTTT. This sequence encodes CASPDRFGNTIYF.

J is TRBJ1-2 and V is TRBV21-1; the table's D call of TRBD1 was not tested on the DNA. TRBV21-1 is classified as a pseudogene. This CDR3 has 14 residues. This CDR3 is CASSKGGQGYGYTF. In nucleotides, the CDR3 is TGTGCCAGCAGCAAGGGGGGACAGGGATATGGCTACACCTTC.

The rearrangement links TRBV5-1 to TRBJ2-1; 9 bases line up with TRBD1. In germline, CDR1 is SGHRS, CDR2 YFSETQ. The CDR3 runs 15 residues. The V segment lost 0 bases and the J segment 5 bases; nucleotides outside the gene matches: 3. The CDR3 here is CASSLAGQGNNEQFF. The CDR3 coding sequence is TGCGCCAGCAGCTTGGCCGGACAGGGGAACAATGAGCAGTTCTTC.

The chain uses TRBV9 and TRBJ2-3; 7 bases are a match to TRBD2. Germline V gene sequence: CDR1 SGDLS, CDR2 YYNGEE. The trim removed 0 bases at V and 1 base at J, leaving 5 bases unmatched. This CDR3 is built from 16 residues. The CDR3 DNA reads TGTGCCAGCAGCGTAGCCTCGAGCGGGGGCACAGATACGCAGTATTTT. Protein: CASSVASSGGTDTQYF.

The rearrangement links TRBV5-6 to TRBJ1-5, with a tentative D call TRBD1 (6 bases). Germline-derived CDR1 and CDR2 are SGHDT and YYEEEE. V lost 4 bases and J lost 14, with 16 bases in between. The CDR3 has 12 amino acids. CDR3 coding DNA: TGTGCCAGCAGCGGGGTGGGACAAGCTGAGCATTTT. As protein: CASSGVGQAEHF.

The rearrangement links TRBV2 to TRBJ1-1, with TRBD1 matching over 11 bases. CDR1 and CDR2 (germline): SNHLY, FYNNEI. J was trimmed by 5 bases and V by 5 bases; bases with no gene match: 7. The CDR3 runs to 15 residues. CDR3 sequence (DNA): TGTGCCAGCAGTCCCCAGGGACAGGGGGATACTGAAGCTTTCTTT. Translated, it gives CASSPQGQGDTEAFF.

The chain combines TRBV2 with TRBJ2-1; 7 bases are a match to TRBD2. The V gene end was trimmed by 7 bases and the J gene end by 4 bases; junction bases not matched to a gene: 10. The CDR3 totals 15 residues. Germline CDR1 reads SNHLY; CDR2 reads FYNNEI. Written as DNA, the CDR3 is TGTGCCAGCAACACCCGGGACTACGGATACAATGAGCAGTTCTTC. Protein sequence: CASNTRDYGYNEQFF.

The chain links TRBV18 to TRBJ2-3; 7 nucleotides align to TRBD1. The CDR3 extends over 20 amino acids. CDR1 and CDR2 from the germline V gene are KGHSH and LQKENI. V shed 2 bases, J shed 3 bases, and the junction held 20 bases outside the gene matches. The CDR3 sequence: CASSPSRLTGWKGGTDTQYF. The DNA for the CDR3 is TGTGCCAGCTCACCAAGCCGGTTGACAGGGTGGAAAGGGGGTACAGATACGCAGTATTTT.

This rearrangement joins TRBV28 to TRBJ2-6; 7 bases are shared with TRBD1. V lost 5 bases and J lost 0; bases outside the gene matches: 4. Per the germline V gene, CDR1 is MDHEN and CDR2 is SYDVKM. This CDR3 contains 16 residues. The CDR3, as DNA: TGTGCCAGCAGTCCCGGGACAGCCTCTGGGGCCAACGTCCTGACTTTC. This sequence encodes CASSPGTASGANVLTF.

The CDR3 spells CASSPWGEKNTGELFF. The DNA for the CDR3 is TGCGCCAGCAGCCCTTGGGGGGAGAAAAACACCGGGGAGCTGTTTTTT. The chain carries TRBV5-1 and TRBJ2-2, with D tentatively TRBD2 (6 bases). Trimming pared 4 bases from V and 2 bases from J, leaving 15 bases between. The CDR3 contains 16 residues. In germline, CDR1 is SGHRS, CDR2 YFSETQ.

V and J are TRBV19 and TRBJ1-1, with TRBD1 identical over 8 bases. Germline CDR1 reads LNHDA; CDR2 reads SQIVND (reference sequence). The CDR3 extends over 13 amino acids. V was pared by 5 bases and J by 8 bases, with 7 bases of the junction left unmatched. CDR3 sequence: CASSQARDREAFF. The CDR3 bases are TGTGCCAGTAGTCAAGCTCGGGACAGGGAAGCTTTCTTT.

The DNA of the CDR3 is TGTGCCAGCAGCCGAGATAATAGCAATCAGCCCCAGCATTTT. It is translated as CASSRDNSNQPQHF. The chain joins TRBV9 to TRBJ1-5; the D is unclear. The ends were cut back, 4 bases at V and 0 bases at J, with 8 bases in the middle. CDR3 length: 14 residues. Germline loops: CDR1 SGDLS, CDR2 YYNGEE.

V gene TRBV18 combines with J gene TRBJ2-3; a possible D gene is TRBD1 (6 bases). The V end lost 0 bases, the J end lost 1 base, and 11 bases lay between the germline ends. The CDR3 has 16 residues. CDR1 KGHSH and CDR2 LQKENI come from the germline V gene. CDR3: CASSPPLNRGTDTQYF. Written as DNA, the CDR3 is TGTGCCAGCTCACCACCTTTGAACAGGGGCACAGATACGCAGTATTTT.

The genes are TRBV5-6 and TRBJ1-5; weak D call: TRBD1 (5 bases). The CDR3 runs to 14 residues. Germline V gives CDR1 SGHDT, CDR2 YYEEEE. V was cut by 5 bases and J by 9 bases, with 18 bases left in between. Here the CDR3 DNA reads TGTGCCAGCAGAACGTGGGGCTCCCGTGGGCCCCAGCATTTT. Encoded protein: CASRTWGSRGPQHF.

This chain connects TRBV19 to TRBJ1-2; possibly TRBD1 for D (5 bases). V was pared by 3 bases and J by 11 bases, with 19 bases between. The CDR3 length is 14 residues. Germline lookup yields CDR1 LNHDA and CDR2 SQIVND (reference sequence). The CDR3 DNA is TGTGCCAGTAGTATTCAGGGCCTGGCGTCGGGTTACACCTTC. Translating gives CASSIQGLASGYTF. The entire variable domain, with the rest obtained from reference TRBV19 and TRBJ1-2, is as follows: DGGITQSPKYLFRKEGQNVTLSCEQNLNHDAMYWYRQDPGQGLRLIYYSQIVNDFQKGDIAEGYSVSREKKESFPLTVTSAQKNPTAFYLCASSIQGLASGYTFGSGTRLTVV.

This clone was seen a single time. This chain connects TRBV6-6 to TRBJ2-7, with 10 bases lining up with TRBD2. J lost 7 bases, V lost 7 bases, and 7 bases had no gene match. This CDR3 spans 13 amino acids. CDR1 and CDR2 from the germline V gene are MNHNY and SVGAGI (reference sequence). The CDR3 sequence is CASTLAGAREQYF. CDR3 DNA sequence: TGTGCCAGCACCCTAGCGGGGGCTCGGGAGCAGTACTTC.